This TCR beta chain was documented in a study of beta chain features in type 1 diabetes. Whole-study findings and limits: Significant though moderate, a shortening of TCRB CDR3s appeared in all four CD4+ subsets of Type 1 diabetes patients.

V dropped 9 bases and J dropped 4; count of bases not matched to a gene: 5. The CDR3 extends over 12 amino acids. The V gene's germline CDR1 is MDHEN and CDR2 SYDVKM. Reverse transcribing all isolated RNA meant expressed TCRB transcripts were sequenced. The data were produced by immunoSEQ multiplex PCR, yet TCRdb's version contains in-frame clones alone and is incomplete. Among a few hundred thousand clones listed, 13% were seen once. A few counts support this clone. As yet, its antigen is unknown. CD4+ cells of the naive, central memory, regulatory and stem cell-like memory types were sorted via CD45RO/CCR7/CD25/CD127/CD95/CD27.

The sample consisted of naive CD4+ T cells from blood. This receptor was obtained from a woman aged 18-29 years with type 1 diabetes. V is TRBV28 and J is TRBJ2-7; 8 nucleotides line up with TRBD1. CDR3 region: CASGQGRYEQYF. DNA for the CDR3: TGTGCCAGTGGACAGGGAAGATACGAGCAGTACTTC.